One T cell receptor (beta chain) is described in this entry. The V gene's germline CDR1 is SGHAT and CDR2 FQNNGV. The V end lost 5 bases, the J end lost 2 bases, and 9 bases lay between the germline ends. This CDR3 is built from 13 residues. The source of the sample is a study of blood T cell repertoires in COVID-19. The table came from immunoSEQ multiplex PCR; TCRdb's copy has only in-frame clones and leaves some out. The table records about 130,000 clones, roughly three quarters of them present only once. The sample taken for sequencing was PBMCs or T cells enriched from blood (not recorded which). The V gene is TRBV11-2, the J gene TRBJ2-5; unclear D gene. This receptor was identified in a woman between 50 and 59 years old who had recovered from COVID-19. The CDR3 DNA reads as TGTGCCAGCAGCCTCCTGGAGCAAGAGACCCAGTACTTC. Protein product: CASSLLEQETQYF.